This T cell receptor (beta chain) was retrieved from a study of multiple sclerosis patients with progressive multifocal leukoencephalopathy. V lost 3 bases and J lost 2, with 23 bases in between. The CDR3 covers 18 residues. The germline V gene has CDR1 LNHDA and CDR2 SQIVND (reference sequence). On this clone: Its antigen remains unknown.

Study-wide findings and caveats: In most PML patients, TRB repertoires appeared less diverse by entropy.

The sample's time point: before natalizumab initiation. The table came from immunoSEQ multiplex PCR; TCRdb's copy has only in-frame clones and leaves some out. This sample yields tens of thousands of clones, of which 89% are seen a single time; over 1.3% belongs to the top ten. The receptor's source is a human donor with multiple sclerosis. The sample consisted of PBMCs. V usage is TRBV19 and J usage is TRBJ2-7; D possibly corresponds to TRBD1 (6 bases). The CDR3 loop reads CASSIRSGVTGSPYEQYF. As DNA, the CDR3 is TGTGCCAGTAGTATTCGGTCTGGCGTGACAGGCTCTCCCTACGAGCAGTACTTC.